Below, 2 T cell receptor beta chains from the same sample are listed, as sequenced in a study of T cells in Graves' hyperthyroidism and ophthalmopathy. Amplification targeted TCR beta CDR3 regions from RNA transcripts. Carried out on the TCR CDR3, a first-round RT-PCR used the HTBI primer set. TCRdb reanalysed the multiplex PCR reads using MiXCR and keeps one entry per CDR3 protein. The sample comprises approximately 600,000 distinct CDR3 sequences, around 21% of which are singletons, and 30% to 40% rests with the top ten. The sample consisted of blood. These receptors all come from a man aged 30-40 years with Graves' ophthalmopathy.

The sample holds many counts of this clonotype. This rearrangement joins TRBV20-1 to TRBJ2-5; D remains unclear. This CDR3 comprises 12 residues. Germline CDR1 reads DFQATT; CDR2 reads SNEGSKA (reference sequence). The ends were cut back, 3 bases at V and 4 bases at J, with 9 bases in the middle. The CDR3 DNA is TGCAGTGCTAGTTCGCTCGTAGAGACCCAGTACTTC. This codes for CSASSLVETQYF.

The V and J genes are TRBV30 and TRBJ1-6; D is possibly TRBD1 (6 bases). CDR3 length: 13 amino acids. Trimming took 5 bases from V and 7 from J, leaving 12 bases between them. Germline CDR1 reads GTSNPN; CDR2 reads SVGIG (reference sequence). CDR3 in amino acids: CAWARDTNSPLHF. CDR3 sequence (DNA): TGTGCCTGGGCCAGGGACACAAATTCACCCCTCCACTTT.